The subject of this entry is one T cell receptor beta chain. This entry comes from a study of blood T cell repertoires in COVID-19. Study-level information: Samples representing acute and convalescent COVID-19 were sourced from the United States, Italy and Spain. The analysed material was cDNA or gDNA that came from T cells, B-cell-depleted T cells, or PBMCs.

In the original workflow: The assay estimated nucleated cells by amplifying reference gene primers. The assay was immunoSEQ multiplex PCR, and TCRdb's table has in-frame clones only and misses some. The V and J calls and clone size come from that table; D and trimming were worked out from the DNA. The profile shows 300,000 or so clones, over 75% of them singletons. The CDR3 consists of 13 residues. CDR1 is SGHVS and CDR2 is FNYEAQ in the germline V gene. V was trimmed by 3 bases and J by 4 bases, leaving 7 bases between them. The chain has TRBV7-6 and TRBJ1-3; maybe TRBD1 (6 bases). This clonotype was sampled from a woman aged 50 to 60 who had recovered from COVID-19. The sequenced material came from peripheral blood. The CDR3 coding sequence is TGTGCCAGCAGCTTGCAGGGGGGAAACACCATATATTTT. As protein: CASSLQGGNTIYF. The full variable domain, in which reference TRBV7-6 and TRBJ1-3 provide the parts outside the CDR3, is GAGVSQSPRYKVTKRGQDVALRCDPISGHVSLYWYRQALGQGPEFLTYFNYEAQQDKSGLPNDRFSAERPEGSISTLTIQRTEQRDSAMYRCASSLQGGNTIYFGEGSWLTVV.